This TCR beta chain was recovered during a study of somatic mutations in cytotoxic T cells in rheumatoid arthritis (TCRdb year 2017). Regarding the research as a whole: Patient peripheral blood (just over 29 ml EDTA) was drawn right after diagnosis and before any treatment started. Sorted V beta1+ cells also underwent TCRB sequencing, and some V beta antibody-stained T-cell populations were flow-sorted at nearly 100% purity on a FACSAria II or Sony SH800. In newly diagnosed rheumatoid arthritis without treatment, the study examined if expanded CD8+ T-cell clones harbor somatic mutations, relying on TCRB deep sequencing to characterize clonality. TCRB deep sequencing was performed for approximately 60 rheumatoid arthritis patients and some 19 healthy controls. Patient and control groups had essentially identical median ages.

Sequencing of TCRB CDR3 was done on genomic DNA with the immunoSEQ assay. In the paper's pipeline: When patient CD8+ clones exceeding 1% were checked against published virus-specific TCRB sequences, only a few matched. Nothing other than productive TCRB rearrangements was included in the analyses. Defining a clone by its unique TCRB CDR3 sequence, the study calculated clonality as a productive clonality index derived from Shannon entropy. Repertoire overlap between two samples was calculated from the template counts of each clone relative to total templates per sample. A correlation with a Spearman r of roughly 0.6 was found between V-gene usage by flow cytometry and V-gene usage by TCRB sequencing. This immuneACCESS table, as held by TCRdb, lists in-frame sequences with V and J called but not all clones. Of the missing ones, under half trace to an unresolved V gene in checked studies; the others have no known cause. V and J calls and clone size are given by that table; D and trimming were obtained from the DNA. The sample includes about 18,000 clones, with over 75% observed a single time. The leading ten clones occupy around an eighth of the sample.

Positive magnetic bead selection on an AutoMACS was used to isolate CD4+ and CD8+ cells, with flow cytometry used to check purity. A TCR V beta antibody panel was used in flow cytometry to screen first for clonal expansions, which were then characterized by TCRB deep sequencing of sorted CD8+ fractions. Ficoll-Paque PLUS density gradient separation was used to isolate peripheral blood mononuclear cells. Nucleospin Tissue or Tissue XS kits were used to extract DNA from CD4-enriched, CD8-enriched or PBMC samples, and a Qubit 2.0 fluorometer was used for quantification. Comment on this clone: What this receptor recognizes is not known. Base qualities are not provided; no much larger clone lies one nucleotide away.

Study-level results and caveats: The finding that TRBV07 was slightly underrepresented in patients was left unadjusted for multiple comparisons. There was no significant difference in CD8+ T-cell clonality between rheumatoid arthritis patients and age-matched healthy controls. Viral specificity could not be ruled out by absence from virus-specific databases, and the antigen targets of the expanded CD8+ clones remained unknown. CD8+ clonality increased with age in patients (Spearman r ≈ 0.49) but not in healthy controls. Several identical CD8+ TCRB sequences were found in both blood and synovial fluid, and in 8 of 65 patients the largest CD8+ clone exceeded 20% of CD8+ cells.

Its CDR3 holds 14 amino acids, cysteine through phenylalanine. Just CDR3 DNA is preserved here, 42 bases in frame from base 1. Sequences SNHLY (CDR1) and FYNNEI (CDR2) are obtained from the germline V gene. Germline trimming: 10 bases from V, 4 bases from J; junction bases outside gene matches: 11. The chain is encoded by TRBV2 joined to TRBJ2-7; TRBD2 aligns with 9 central bases. This clonotype was obtained from an adult with rheumatoid arthritis. Sequencing was performed on CD8+ T cells sorted from blood. The DNA reads TGTGCCATCACTACCGGGACTAGCATTTACGAGCAGTACTTC. Its translation reads: CAITTGTSIYEQYF.